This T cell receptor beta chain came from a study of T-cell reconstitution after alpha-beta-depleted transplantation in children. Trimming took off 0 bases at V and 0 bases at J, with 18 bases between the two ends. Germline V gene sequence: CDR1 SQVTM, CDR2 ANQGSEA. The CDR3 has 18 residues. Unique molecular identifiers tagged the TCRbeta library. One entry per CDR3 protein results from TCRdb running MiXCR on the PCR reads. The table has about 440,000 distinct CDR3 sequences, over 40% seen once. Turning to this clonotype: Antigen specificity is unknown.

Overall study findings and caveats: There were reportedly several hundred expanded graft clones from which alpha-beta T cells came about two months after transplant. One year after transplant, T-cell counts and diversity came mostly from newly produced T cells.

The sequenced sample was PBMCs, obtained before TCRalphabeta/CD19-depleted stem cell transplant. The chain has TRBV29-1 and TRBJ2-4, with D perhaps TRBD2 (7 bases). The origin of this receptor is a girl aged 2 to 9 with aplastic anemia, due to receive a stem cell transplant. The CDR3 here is CSVEDGGGRGLAKNIQYF. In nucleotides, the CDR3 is TGCAGCGTTGAAGATGGGGGGGGCAGGGGATTAGCCAAAAACATTCAGTACTTC.